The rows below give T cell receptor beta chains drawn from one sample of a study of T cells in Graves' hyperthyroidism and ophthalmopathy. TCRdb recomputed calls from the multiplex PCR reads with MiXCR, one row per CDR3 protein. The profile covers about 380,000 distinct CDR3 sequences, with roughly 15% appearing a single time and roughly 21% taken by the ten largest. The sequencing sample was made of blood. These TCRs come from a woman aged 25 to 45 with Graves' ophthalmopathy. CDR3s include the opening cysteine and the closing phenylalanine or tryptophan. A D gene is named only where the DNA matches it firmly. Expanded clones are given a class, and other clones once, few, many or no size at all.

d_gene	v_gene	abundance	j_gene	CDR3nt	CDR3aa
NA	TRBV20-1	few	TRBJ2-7	TGCAGTGCGACCCCCGGGGGGCCCAACGAGCAGTACTTC	CSATPGGPNEQYF
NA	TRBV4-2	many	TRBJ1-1	TGTGCCAGCAGCCAAGTAAACGAGAACACTGAAGCTTTCTTT	CASSQVNENTEAFF
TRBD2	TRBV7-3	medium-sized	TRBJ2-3	TGTGCCAGCAGCGGGGGGGACTCCACAGATACGCAGTATTTT	CASSGGDSTDTQYF
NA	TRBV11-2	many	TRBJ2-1	TGTGCCAGCAGCATACGGGGCCCGAACAATGAGCAGTTCTTC	CASSIRGPNNEQFF
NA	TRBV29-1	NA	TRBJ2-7	TGCAGCGTTGAAGAGGAAGTTCCCTACGAGCAGTACTTC	CSVEEEVPYEQYF
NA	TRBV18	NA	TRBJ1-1	TGTGCCAGCTCACCAGGCCAGGGAAGGGCTGACACTGAAGCTTTCTTT	CASSPGQGRADTEAFF
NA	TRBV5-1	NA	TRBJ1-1	TGCGCCAGCAGCTTGGAGTCGGGGCCGATAACCATCACTGAAGCTTTCTTT	CASSLESGPITITEAFF
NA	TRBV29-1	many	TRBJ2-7	TGCAGCGTTTCAACAGATTACTCCTACGAGCAGTACTTC	CSVSTDYSYEQYF
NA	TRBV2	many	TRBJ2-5	TGTGCCAGCAGTGAAGCGCTTGGGCAGCGGAACAAAGAGACCCAGTACTTC	CASSEALGQRNKETQYF
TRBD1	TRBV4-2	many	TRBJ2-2	TGTGCCAGCAGCCAAGAGGGACAGGCCAGGAGTACCGGGGAGCTGTTTTTT	CASSQEGQARSTGELFF
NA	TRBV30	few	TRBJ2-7	TGTGCCCGGAGAGGAAACAGGGAAAACCCCTACGAGCAGTACTTC	CARRGNRENPYEQYF
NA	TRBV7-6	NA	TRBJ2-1	TGTGCCAGCAGCTTACAGGGAGGTCGAAACAATGAGCAGTTCTTC	CASSLQGGRNNEQFF
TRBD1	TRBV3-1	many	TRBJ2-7	TGTGCCAGCAGCCAAGAAGTCAGGGGGCCTGCTGAGCAGTACTTC	CASSQEVRGPAEQYF
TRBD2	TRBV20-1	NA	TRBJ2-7	TGCAGTGCTCAAACTACTAGCGGACTCTCCTACGAGCAGTACTTC	CSAQTTSGLSYEQYF
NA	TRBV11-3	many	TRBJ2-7	TGTGCCAGCAGCTTCACTAGGGGTTTTTCCGACGAGCAGTACTTC	CASSFTRGFSDEQYF
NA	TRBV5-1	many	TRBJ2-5	TGCGCCAGCAGCTCAGCGGGACACCAAAGGGAGACCCAGTACTTC	CASSSAGHQRETQYF
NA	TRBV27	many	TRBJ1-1	NA	CASSFLAANTEAFF
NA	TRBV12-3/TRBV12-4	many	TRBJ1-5	TGTGCCAGCAGTTGGACCCTTAGCAATCAGCCCCAGCATTTT	CASSWTLSNQPQHF
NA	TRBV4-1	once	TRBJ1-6	TGCGCCAGCAGCCAAGACCCCGTCCTCGATTATAATTCACCCCTCCACTTT	CASSQDPVLDYNSPLHF
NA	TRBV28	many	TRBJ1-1	TGTGCCAGCAGTTTTTGGAGGGGCCGGGACACTGAAGCTTTCTTT	CASSFWRGRDTEAFF
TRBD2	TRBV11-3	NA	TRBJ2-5	TGTGCCAGCAGCATGGGACTAGCGTCAGAGACCCAGTACTTC	CASSMGLASETQYF
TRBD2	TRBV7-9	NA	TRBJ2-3	TGTGCCAGCGGGGGAATTTTGACTAGCGGGAGGATTTATACGCAGTATTTT	CASGGILTSGRIYTQYF
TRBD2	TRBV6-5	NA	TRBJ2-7	TGTGCCAGCAGTTGGGCGACTAGCGGGAGGGACGAGCAGTACTTC	CASSWATSGRDEQYF
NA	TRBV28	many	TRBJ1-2	TGTGCCAGCAATATGGGGTTGCTGTATGGCTACACCTTC	CASNMGLLYGYTF
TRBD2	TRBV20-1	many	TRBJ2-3	TGCAGTGCTATAGTTGGGGGGGTCGGGGCAGATACGCAGTATTTT	CSAIVGGVGADTQYF
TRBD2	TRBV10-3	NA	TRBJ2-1	TGTGCCATCAGTGGCACTAGCGGGGGGGCTAACAATGAGCAGTTCTTC	CAISGTSGGANNEQFF
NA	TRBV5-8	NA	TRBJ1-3	TGTGCCAGCAGCTTTCGACATCTGTCTGGAAACACCATATATTTT	CASSFRHLSGNTIYF
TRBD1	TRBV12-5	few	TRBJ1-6	TGTGCTAGTGGTAGCCCTCCGGGACAGGTGACACCCCTCCACTTT	CASGSPPGQVTPLHF
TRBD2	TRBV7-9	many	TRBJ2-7	TGTGCCAGCAGCCCCCGTGGGTCCGGACTAGACAAGAAGGAGTACGAGCAGTACTTC	CASSPRGSGLDKKEYEQYF
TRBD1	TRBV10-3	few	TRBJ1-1	TGTGCCATTAAGACAGGGGGAGCTGTTGAAGCTTTCTTT	CAIKTGGAVEAFF
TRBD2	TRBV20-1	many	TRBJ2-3	TGCAGTGCTAGAGTACTAGCGGGGGGCACAGATACGCAGTATTTT	CSARVLAGGTDTQYF
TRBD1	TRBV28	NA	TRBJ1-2	TGTGCCAGCAGTTTCCTCGGGACAGGGGCGCTTAACTATGGCTACACCTTC	CASSFLGTGALNYGYTF
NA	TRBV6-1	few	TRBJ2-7	TGTGCCAGCGGTGAACTGGGGAACTACGAGCAGTACTTC	CASGELGNYEQYF
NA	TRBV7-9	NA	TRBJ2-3	TGTGCCAGCAGTCCAAAGGGGAGCGGAACCACAGATACGCAGTATTTT	CASSPKGSGTTDTQYF